Included here is one T cell receptor (beta chain) sequence, with context. Its antigen is undetermined. The data were taken from a study of cytomegalovirus exposure and HLA in healthy donors. Study as a whole: The Caucasian-associated ancestry cluster held about 80% of a few hundred genotyped donors.

The PCR was carried out with 60 Vbeta primers and 13 Jbeta primers. Clones were read by immunoSEQ multiplex PCR, and TCRdb kept only the in-frame ones, dropping some. The sample has 200,000 or so clones, more than 75% seen once. V lost 5 bases to trimming and J lost 2 bases; unmatched junction nucleotides: 9. Germline CDR1 and CDR2: SGHVS and FQNEAQ. The CDR3 covers 16 residues. Broader study findings: Investigators reported under 200 TCR beta chains as tied to cytomegalovirus. Per a later analysis, about 18,000 TCR beta sequences showed association with HLA alleles at 0.05 false discovery rate. The study had only CMV serostatus as immune exposure information.

The gene calls are TRBV7-8 and TRBJ2-7; TRBD2 agrees at 10 bases. The clonotype was recovered from a middle-aged woman in good health and CMV-seronegative. The specimen sequenced was PBMCs. The CDR3 protein is CASSPILLAGPYEQYF. The CDR3 nucleotides are TGTGCCAGCAGCCCAATCTTACTAGCGGGGCCCTACGAGCAGTACTTC.